The 4 T cell receptor beta chains in this list originate from one sample, sequenced in a study of patients and donors after allogeneic stem cell transplantation. TCRdb itself ran the RT-PCR reads through MiXCR, one entry per CDR3 protein. The sample includes about 150,000 distinct CDR3 sequences, approximately 40% seen only once; the top ten take around half. Input material: blood, either unsorted or a sorted T cell fraction (not recorded which). The receptors come from a human donor who was either an allogeneic HSCT recipient or a stem cell or donor lymphocyte infusion donor (not recorded which). It is not recorded whose cells these are; they may come from a transplant donor.

The V and J genes are TRBV27 and TRBJ1-5, with D possibly being TRBD1 (6 bases). V was cut by 5 bases and J by 1 base, with 12 bases left in between. Germline CDR1 MNHEY, CDR2 SMNVEV (reference sequence). CDR3 length equals 15 residues. CDR3 nucleotides: TGTGCCAGCAGTCCCAGGGGTAGGAGCAATCAGCCCCAGCATTTT. Its translation is CASSPRGRSNQPQHF.

The chain is built from TRBV20-1 and TRBJ1-2; D may be TRBD1 (5 bases). The CDR3 contains 17 residues. V gave up 6 bases and J gave up 4 bases, with 27 bases separating them. The V gene's germline CDR1 is DFQATT and CDR2 SNEGSKA (reference sequence). This chain's CDR3 is CSALKGSQGRSPYGYTF. CDR3 sequence (DNA): TGCAGTGCATTGAAAGGTTCGCAGGGAAGGAGCCCCTATGGCTACACCTTC.

There are a few counts of this clonotype. The CDR3 reads CASSSAVAANEKLFF. Here the CDR3 DNA reads TGTGCCAGCAGCTCAGCCGTTGCAGCTAATGAAAAACTGTTTTTT. The V call is TRBV7-9, the J call TRBJ1-4; no clear D gene. The CDR3 runs to 15 residues. Germline values: CDR1 SEHNR, CDR2 FQNEAQ (reference sequence). The V gene lost 4 bases and the J gene lost 3 bases, with 12 bases spanning the gap.

This clonotype was seen many times. The chain joins TRBV12-3 or TRBV12-4 to TRBJ1-2; D is ambiguous. V was clipped by 4 bases and J by 8 bases, with 17 bases between them. The length of the CDR3 is 14 residues. The CDR3 spells CASSSRLTLWGYTF. The CDR3 DNA sequence: TGTGCCAGCAGTTCCCGACTGACCTTGTGGGGCTACACCTTC.